This T cell receptor (beta chain) was identified during a study of blood T cell repertoires in COVID-19. At the level of the study: The samples span acute and convalescent COVID-19 from the United States, Italy and Spain.

This CDR3 is built from 12 residues. The V end was cut by 6 bases, the J end by 9 bases, with 12 bases between. As handled by the study authors: The authors estimated nucleated cell counts from reference gene primer amplification. Generated by immunoSEQ multiplex PCR, the TCRdb table keeps only in-frame clones and is missing some. The V and J calls and clone size were taken over from that table, and D and trimming were inferred from the DNA. The repertoire holds about 64,000 clones, with around 90% as singletons. Recruits, aged roughly 18 to 95 years, lived in about two dozen US areas. Two consecutive negative NP/OP PCR tests, clearance, or resolved symptoms defined Cohort 3 recovery.

This rearrangement joins TRBV12-3 or TRBV12-4 to TRBJ1-5; D call uncertain. The origin of this receptor is a woman in her thirties or forties who had recovered from COVID-19. The source material was PBMCs or T cells enriched from blood (not recorded which). Here the CDR3 reads CASSPSSGPQHF. For the CDR3, the DNA is TGTGCCAGCAGCCCTTCTAGTGGGCCCCAGCATTTT.